These 24 T cell receptor beta chains originate from one sample sequenced in a study of blood T cell repertoires in COVID-19. The table came from immunoSEQ multiplex PCR; TCRdb's copy has only in-frame clones and leaves some out. The sample records 90,000 to 150,000 clones, around three quarters being singletons. Sequencing was done on a sample of peripheral blood. The origin of the receptors is a woman aged 80 or over with acute or convalescent COVID-19.

The chain recombines TRBV2 with TRBJ2-3; D is unresolved. Germline CDR1 is SNHLY and CDR2 is FYNNEI. The CDR3 runs to 15 residues. Trimming cost V 6 bases and J 0 bases, with 13 bases left between them. The CDR3 is CASSLHETSTDTQYF. The CDR3 DNA is TGTGCCAGCAGCCTTCATGAAACTAGCACAGATACGCAGTATTTT.

The chain's CDR3 is CASSLSRESGAYNEQFF. In DNA form, the CDR3 reads TGTGCCAGCAGTTTATCGCGGGAGAGCGGAGCCTACAATGAGCAGTTCTTC. The rearrangement uses TRBV27 and TRBJ2-1; 7 bases are shared with TRBD2. After removal of 0 bases from V and 2 bases from J, the junction contained 7 bases not matched to a gene. This CDR3 region has 17 residues. The V gene's germline CDR1 is MNHEY and CDR2 SMNVEV (reference sequence).

This clone was counted a few times. The chain combines TRBV24-1 with TRBJ2-6; 11 bases line up with TRBD1. Germline V gene sequence: CDR1 KGHDR, CDR2 SFDVKD. Unmatched junction bases numbered 5, after V lost 4 bases and J lost 1 base. There are 18 residues in the CDR3. DNA for the CDR3: TGTGCCACCAGTGAGCGAAGGGACAGGGGGTCTGGGGCCAACGTCCTGACTTTC. This gives the protein CATSERRDRGSGANVLTF.

The genes are TRBV5-1 and TRBJ1-1; 8 nucleotides align to TRBD1. J was trimmed by 3 bases and V by 1 base; bases with no gene match: 2. CDR3 length equals 14 residues. Germline lookup yields CDR1 SGHRS and CDR2 YFSETQ. The CDR3 loop reads CASSLTGGDTEAFF. As DNA, the CDR3 is TGCGCCAGCAGCTTGACAGGGGGGGACACTGAAGCTTTCTTT.

The CDR3 spells CASSQQQGYGYTF. Written as DNA, the CDR3 is TGCGCCAGCAGTCAGCAGCAGGGCTATGGCTACACCTTC. The chain links TRBV5-1 to TRBJ1-2, with a weak D call TRBD1 (5 bases). This CDR3 comprises 13 residues. The V gene lost 5 bases and the J gene lost 4 bases, with 12 bases spanning the gap. The V gene's germline CDR1 is SGHRS and CDR2 YFSETQ.

Here the CDR3 DNA reads TGTGCCAGCAGCTTAGCCCCTCCGGGGAGGGCAAGGAACGAGCAGTACTTC. This encodes CASSLAPPGRARNEQYF. The chain recombines TRBV7-2 with TRBJ2-7; 7 nucleotides match TRBD2. This CDR3 has 17 residues. J was trimmed by 5 bases and V by 0 bases; bases with no gene match: 13. The V gene's germline CDR1 is SGHTA and CDR2 FQGNSA.

The chain couples TRBV5-5 to TRBJ1-1; 9 bases map to TRBD1. V lost 5 bases and J lost 4; bases outside the gene matches: 9. This CDR3 has 15 amino acids. Germline V gives CDR1 SGHKS, CDR2 YYEKEE (reference sequence). For the CDR3, the DNA is TGTGCCAGCAGTTACCTTGGGACAGGGCCCACTGAAGCTTTCTTT. It translates to CASSYLGTGPTEAFF.

The gene calls are TRBV6-2 or TRBV6-3 and TRBJ2-6; tentative D call: TRBD1 (5 bases). Deletions cut 0 bases from V and 2 bases from J, with 17 bases between. Germline V gene lookup returns CDR1 MNHEY and CDR2 SVGEGT. The CDR3 runs 19 residues. The CDR3 nucleotides read TGTGCCAGCAGTTACTCCCGTCAGGGAAGGATTCCTGGGGCCAACGTCCTGACTTTC. Amino acid sequence: CASSYSRQGRIPGANVLTF.

The chain carries TRBV30 and TRBJ1-1, with a possible D match to TRBD1 (5 bases). Germline loops: CDR1 GTSNPN, CDR2 SVGIG (reference sequence). The CDR3 sequence is 14 residues long. V shed 5 bases and J shed 4 bases, with 17 bases lying between them. CDR3 protein: CAWGPGTLGTEAFF. As DNA, the CDR3 is TGTGCCTGGGGACCCGGGACTTTGGGCACTGAAGCTTTCTTT.

The chain uses TRBV5-6 and TRBJ1-2; D gene ambiguous. The CDR3 totals 13 residues. CDR1 is SGHDT, CDR2 YYEEEE, per germline. V shed 0 bases and J shed 8 bases, with 11 bases lying between them. The CDR3 sequence is CASSLAPLGGYTF. In nucleotides, the CDR3 is TGTGCCAGCAGCTTGGCACCCCTAGGAGGCTACACCTTC.

J is TRBJ1-1 and V is TRBV5-1; 11 bases map to TRBD1. The CDR3 totals 15 residues. Germline loops: CDR1 SGHRS, CDR2 YFSETQ. J lost 6 bases, V lost 0 bases, and 4 bases had no gene match. CDR3 loop: CASSLAGQGAAEAFF. The DNA for the CDR3 is TGCGCCAGCAGCTTGGCCGGACAGGGGGCTGCTGAAGCTTTCTTT.

A note on this clone: A read error may produce the germline difference seen at one junction end. The V and J genes are TRBV7-7 and TRBJ2-7, with no clear D. The length of the CDR3 is 15 residues. Per the germline V gene, CDR1 is SSHAT and CDR2 is FNYEAQ (reference sequence). The CDR3 reads CASSLFWPQRYEQYF. CDR3 DNA sequence: TGTGCTAGCAGCCTGTTTTGGCCGCAACGCTACGAGCAGTACTTC.

This chain joins TRBV28 and TRBJ1-3; D not certain. The CDR3 is 14 residues long. Germline V lookup: CDR1 MDHEN, CDR2 SYDVKM. With 2 bases removed from V and 5 bases from J, the gap between germline ends came to 10 bases. This CDR3 is CASSLPGGRNTIYF. CDR3 coding DNA: TGTGCCAGCAGTTTACCAGGAGGTAGAAACACCATATATTTT.

V usage is TRBV5-6 and J usage is TRBJ1-1; D is undetermined. The germline V gene encodes CDR1 SGHDT and CDR2 YYEEEE. The CDR3 totals 14 residues. The germline V and J ends were trimmed by 1 base and 0 bases, with 7 bases remaining between them. The CDR3 DNA reads TGTGCCAGCAGCTTGTTACAAATGAACACTGAAGCTTTCTTT. Protein: CASSLLQMNTEAFF.

This clone was observed once. The chain has TRBV15 and TRBJ1-4, with TRBD1 as a possible D gene (5 bases). Trimming pared 0 bases from V and 2 bases from J, leaving 10 bases between. Per germline, CDR1 LNHNV and CDR2 YYDKDF (reference sequence). The CDR3 spans 16 residues. CDR3 sequence (DNA): TGTGCCACCAGCAGAGATATCGCAGGGACTAATGAAAAACTGTTTTTT. Its translation: CATSRDIAGTNEKLFF.

The chain employs TRBV9 and TRBJ2-3; maybe TRBD1 (6 bases). This CDR3 has 15 amino acids. Trimming removed 4 bases at V and 5 bases at J, with 17 bases between. Germline CDR1 reads SGDLS; CDR2 reads YYNGEE. CDR3: CASSPTAGTQDTQYF. The CDR3 DNA sequence: TGTGCCAGCAGCCCAACCGCAGGGACACAAGATACGCAGTATTTT.

This chain links TRBV4-3 with TRBJ1-5, with D unresolved. The CDR3 has 13 residues. CDR1 LGHNA and CDR2 YSLEER come from the germline V gene. The V end lost 4 bases, the J end lost 9 bases, and 13 bases lay between the germline ends. CDR3 protein: CASSPSVGRPQHF. In nucleotides, the CDR3 is TGCGCCAGCAGCCCCTCGGTTGGGCGGCCCCAGCATTTT.

This chain uses TRBV6-6 with TRBJ1-4; D gene unclear. Germline CDR1 reads MNHNY; CDR2 reads SVGAGI (reference sequence). This CDR3 comprises 14 residues. V lost 6 bases, J lost 3 bases, and 11 bases lay in between. The CDR3 DNA follows: TGTGCCAGCAGAGTGGCAGGTGCTAATGAAAAACTGTTTTTT. This encodes CASRVAGANEKLFF.

The V gene is TRBV11-3, the J gene TRBJ1-2; weak D call: TRBD1 (5 bases). V dropped 4 bases and J dropped 3 bases, with 15 bases sitting between them. The germline CDR1 and CDR2 sequences are SGHNT and YENEEA. The CDR3 length is 15 residues. CDR3 amino acids: CASSYFLTGDYGYTF. DNA for the CDR3: TGTGCCAGCAGCTACTTTCTAACAGGAGACTATGGCTACACCTTC. Combining the CDR3 with reference TRBV11-3 and TRBJ1-2 gives the whole variable domain EAGVVQSPRYKIIEKKQPVAFWCNPISGHNTLYWYLQNLGQGPELLIRYENEEAVDDSQLPKDRFSAERLKGVDSTLKIQPAELGDSAVYLCASSYFLTGDYGYTFGSGTRLTVV.

The chain employs TRBV24-1 and TRBJ1-5; no reliable D call. Germline V gene lookup returns CDR1 KGHDR and CDR2 SFDVKD. V lost 9 bases and J 2 bases, leaving 7 bases between the germline ends. The CDR3 covers 12 residues. The CDR3 here is CATSQGNQPQHF. CDR3 DNA: TGTGCCACCTCTCAGGGCAATCAGCCCCAGCATTTT.

This chain uses TRBV25-1 with TRBJ1-6, with 8 nucleotides matching TRBD1. This CDR3 has 18 residues. Unmatched junction bases numbered 6, after V lost 2 bases and J lost 0 bases. Germline loops: CDR1 MGHDK, CDR2 SYGVNS. The CDR3: CASSERAGTGSYNSPLHF. The CDR3 coding sequence is TGTGCCAGCAGTGAAAGAGCCGGGACAGGCTCCTATAATTCACCCCTCCACTTT. The variable domain in full, with the rest retrieved from reference TRBV25-1 and TRBJ1-6, is EADIYQTPRYLVIGTGKKITLECSQTMGHDKMYWYQQDPGMELHLIHYSYGVNSTEKGDLSSESTVSRIRTEHFPLTLESARPSHTSQYLCASSERAGTGSYNSPLHFGNGTRLTVT.

The rearrangement joins TRBV3-1 (or the pseudogene TRBV3-2) to TRBJ2-1; the D gene is possibly TRBD2 (6 bases). CDR1 LGHDT and CDR2 YNNKEL come from the germline V gene (reference sequence). The CDR3 sequence is 15 residues long. Trimming cost V 7 bases and J 3 bases, with 16 bases left between them. This CDR3 reads CASNPGASDYNEQFF. As DNA, the CDR3 is TGTGCCAGCAACCCCGGGGCTAGCGACTACAATGAGCAGTTCTTC.

V and J are TRBV7-9 and TRBJ2-5; 11 bases agree with TRBD1. V dropped 3 bases and J dropped 3; count of bases not matched to a gene: 3. Germline V gene sequence: CDR1 SEHNR, CDR2 FQNEAQ (reference sequence). This CDR3 has 15 residues. The DNA for the CDR3 is TGTGCCAGCAGCTTCTGGACAGGGGGCGAAGAGACCCAGTACTTC. Protein: CASSFWTGGEETQYF.

This clone showed up just a few times. The chain is built from TRBV6-5 and TRBJ1-1; no clear D gene. The CDR3 is made up of 13 amino acids. V dropped 5 bases and J dropped 1 base, with 8 bases sitting between them. Germline V gives CDR1 MNHEY, CDR2 SVGAGI. The CDR3 spells CASSTTANTEAFF. CDR3 in DNA: TGTGCCAGCAGTACCACAGCGAACACTGAAGCTTTCTTT.